The 24 T cell receptor beta chains given below trace back to one sample, sequenced in a study of cytomegalovirus exposure and HLA in healthy donors. PCR primers comprised 60 Vbeta and 13 Jbeta primers. Sequenced by immunoSEQ multiplex PCR; TCRdb stores in-frame clones only, minus some. The sample shows 100,000 to 150,000 clones, 75% to 90% of them seen only once. The sample consisted of PBMCs. The receptors shown here come from a man younger than 30 in good health and CMV-seropositive.

This chain connects TRBV27 to TRBJ2-7; no reliable D call. The CDR3 runs to 11 residues. V shed 5 bases and J shed 6 bases, with 8 bases lying between them. Germline lookup yields CDR1 MNHEY and CDR2 SMNVEV (reference sequence). The CDR3 is CASSHRSEQYF. CDR3 nucleotides: TGTGCCAGCAGTCATCGGTCCGAGCAGTACTTC.

This sequence joins TRBV28 and TRBJ1-2; TRBD1 is a possible D gene (6 bases). Trimming stripped 7 bases from V and 6 bases from J, with 21 bases between. The CDR3 loop spans 15 amino acids. Looked up from germline, CDR1 is MDHEN and CDR2 is SYDVKM. CDR3 coding DNA: TGTGCCAGCATTTTGATTCCCGGGACAAGAAATGGCTACACCTTC. This encodes CASILIPGTRNGYTF.

The chain has TRBV5-1 and TRBJ2-7; 9 bases line up with TRBD1. The CDR3 loop spans 18 amino acids. CDR1 and CDR2 from the germline V gene are SGHRS and YFSETQ. The ends lost 4 bases at V and 6 bases at J; junction bases unmatched: 20. CDR3 coding DNA: TGCGCCAGCAGCCTCCACCCGCCGGGACAGGGAGGTTTGGGCGAGCAGTACTTC. Protein: CASSLHPPGQGGLGEQYF.

This sequence joins TRBV7-9 and TRBJ2-7; 9 positions agree with TRBD1. CDR1 and CDR2 (germline): SEHNR, FQNEAQ (reference sequence). The CDR3 is made up of 12 amino acids. V shed 8 bases, J shed 2 bases, and the junction held 1 base outside the gene matches. CDR3 DNA sequence: TGTGCCAGCCGGACAGGGGCCTACGAGCAGTACTTC. Translation gives CASRTGAYEQYF.

The rearrangement joins TRBV30 to TRBJ1-1, with D maybe TRBD1 (5 bases). V lost 5 bases, J lost 8 bases, and 18 bases lay in between. The CDR3 spans 13 residues. Germline CDR1 is GTSNPN and CDR2 is SVGIG (reference sequence). The CDR3 loop is CAWLPLRVSEAFF. The DNA of the CDR3 is TGTGCCTGGTTACCTCTCAGGGTCTCGGAAGCTTTCTTT.

V and J are TRBV6-5 and TRBJ1-2; 7 bases line up with TRBD1. In germline, CDR1 is MNHEY, CDR2 SVGAGI. Trimming removed 5 bases from V and 8 bases from J; junction bases left unmatched: 5. This CDR3 is built from 12 residues. The CDR3 spells CASSMTGIGYTF. CDR3 DNA sequence: TGTGCCAGCAGTATGACAGGGATCGGCTACACCTTC.

The chain is built from TRBV15 and TRBJ1-5, with unresolved D. Looked up from germline, CDR1 is LNHNV and CDR2 is YYDKDF (reference sequence). Trimming cost V 8 bases and J 5 bases, with 19 bases left between them. CDR3 length: 15 residues. The CDR3 DNA reads TGTGCCACCGGTTGGCCTCCGGAGCTCCATCAGCCCCAGCATTTT. It specifies CATGWPPELHQPQHF.

The rearrangement uses TRBV5-1 and TRBJ1-1; D perhaps matches TRBD1 (5 bases). This CDR3 has 16 amino acids. The germline V and J ends were trimmed by 3 bases and 4 bases, with 19 bases remaining between them. Per germline, CDR1 SGHRS and CDR2 YFSETQ. CDR3 coding DNA: TGCGCCAGCAGCTGGCCGGGGGGAGGAGAGGTCACTGAAGCTTTCTTT. This sequence encodes CASSWPGGGEVTEAFF.

The chain couples TRBV5-1 to TRBJ1-4; tentatively, D is TRBD1 (6 bases). The CDR3 spans 14 residues. The germline gives CDR1 SGHRS, CDR2 YFSETQ. Trimming removed 3 bases from V and 5 bases from J, with 11 bases in between. The CDR3 coding sequence is TGCGCCAGCAGCTCTCGGGGGGCGAATGAAAAACTGTTTTTT. Translated: CASSSRGANEKLFF.

This clone has just a few counts. The chain recombines TRBV9 with TRBJ1-3; possibly TRBD1 for D (6 bases). The CDR3 runs to 13 residues. The ends were cut back, 1 base at V and 8 bases at J, with 10 bases in the middle. CDR1 is SGDLS, CDR2 YYNGEE, per germline. DNA of the CDR3: TGTGCCAGCAGCGTATTAGGGGGGGACACCATATATTTT. This sequence encodes CASSVLGGDTIYF.

The chain is built from TRBV7-6 and TRBJ2-1; D unclear. Germline V gives CDR1 SGHVS, CDR2 FNYEAQ. CDR3 length: 15 residues. V lost 5 bases and J lost 0, with 11 bases in between. The CDR3 spells CASSLTDRSYNEQFF. Written as DNA, the CDR3 is TGTGCCAGCAGCCTCACAGACCGCTCCTACAATGAGCAGTTCTTC.

This rearrangement joins TRBV6-5 to TRBJ2-7, with 7 positions matching TRBD1. Unmatched junction bases numbered 6, after V lost 5 bases and J lost 2 bases. This CDR3 spans 14 amino acids. The germline gives CDR1 MNHEY, CDR2 SVGAGI. The CDR3 sequence: CASSPRGIAYEQYF. CDR3 nucleotides: TGTGCCAGCAGTCCCAGGGGGATCGCCTACGAGCAGTACTTC.

J is TRBJ2-3 and V is TRBV28; 10 bases are a match to TRBD1. The junction had 8 bases not matched to a gene; V was cut back by 5 bases and J by 3 bases. CDR1 MDHEN and CDR2 SYDVKM come from the germline V gene. CDR3 length: 16 amino acids. CDR3 region: CASSTRDRGSTDTQYF. The CDR3 DNA reads TGTGCCAGCAGTACCCGGGACAGGGGATCGACAGATACGCAGTATTTT.

The CDR3 spells CASSVAENEKLFF. CDR3 bases: TGTGCCAGCAGTGTGGCTGAAAATGAAAAACTGTTTTTT. V and J are TRBV2 and TRBJ1-4, with D uncertain. V lost 4 bases, J lost 5 bases, and 8 bases lay in between. This CDR3 has 13 amino acids. CDR1 and CDR2 (germline): SNHLY, FYNNEI. The full variable domain, in which reference TRBV2 and TRBJ1-4 provide the parts outside the CDR3, is EPEVTQTPSHQVTQMGQEVILRCVPISNHLYFYWYRQILGQKVEFLVSFYNNEISEKSEIFDDQFSVERPDGSNFTLKIRSTKLEDSAMYFCASSVAENEKLFFGSGTQLSVL.

The chain employs TRBV27 and TRBJ2-1; 7 nucleotides align to TRBD1. This CDR3 is 13 amino acids long. V gave up 5 bases and J gave up 7 bases; unmatched junction bases: 5. In germline, CDR1 is MNHEY, CDR2 SMNVEV (reference sequence). The CDR3 DNA sequence: TGTGCCAGCAGTCCTTACAGGGGAAATGAGCAGTTCTTC. Translating gives CASSPYRGNEQFF.

This clone was recorded only once. The V call is TRBV28, the J call TRBJ2-3; a weak D match, TRBD1 (5 bases). The V end lost 3 bases, the J end lost 6 bases, and 10 bases lay between the germline ends. Germline CDR1 reads MDHEN; CDR2 reads SYDVKM. This CDR3 is 13 amino acids long. CDR3: CASSLSGSDTQYF. As DNA, the CDR3 is TGTGCCAGCAGTTTGTCAGGGTCGGATACGCAGTATTTT.

The rearrangement joins TRBV10-3 to TRBJ2-5; 7 nucleotides line up with TRBD2. Germline loops: CDR1 ENHRY, CDR2 SYGVKD. This CDR3 comprises 15 residues. V lost 3 bases to trimming and J lost 5 bases; unmatched junction nucleotides: 9. The CDR3 protein is CAISEARTSGETQYF. As DNA, the CDR3 is TGTGCCATCAGTGAAGCCCGGACTAGTGGGGAGACCCAGTACTTC.

The chain is built from TRBV16 and TRBJ2-4; D is perhaps TRBD1 (6 bases). This CDR3 is built from 15 residues. The germline V gene has CDR1 KGHSY and CDR2 FQNENV. The V end lost 2 bases, the J end lost 6 bases, and 14 bases lay between the germline ends. Here the CDR3 reads CASSQLGDNLNIQYF. The CDR3 DNA follows: TGTGCCAGCAGCCAACTGGGGGACAACCTAAACATTCAGTACTTC.

The V call is TRBV2, the J call TRBJ2-7, with a tentative D call TRBD1 (6 bases). The CDR3 spans 13 residues. CDR1 SNHLY and CDR2 FYNNEI come from the germline V gene. V shed 6 bases and J shed 3 bases, with 12 bases lying between them. For the CDR3, the DNA is TGTGCCAGCAGGGGCCGGGACAACTACGAGCAGTACTTC. This gives the protein CASRGRDNYEQYF.

The chain employs TRBV11-3 and TRBJ2-2, with D maybe TRBD2 (6 bases). CDR3 length: 18 amino acids. Trimming pared 0 bases from V and 7 bases from J, leaving 21 bases between. Germline V gene data show CDR1 as SGHNT and CDR2 as YENEEA. DNA for the CDR3: TGTGCCAGCAGCTTAGATCTAGGGACTCGGGAAGGGATCGGGGAGCTGTTTTTT. It yields the protein CASSLDLGTREGIGELFF. Together with reference TRBV11-3 and TRBJ2-2, the CDR3 gives the full variable domain: EAGVVQSPRYKIIEKKQPVAFWCNPISGHNTLYWYLQNLGQGPELLIRYENEEAVDDSQLPKDRFSAERLKGVDSTLKIQPAELGDSAVYLCASSLDLGTREGIGELFFGEGSRLTVL.

The chain is built from TRBV11-3 and TRBJ2-5; D ambiguous. The J call may be incorrect, as the DNA end agrees better with TRBJ2-7. Looked up from germline, CDR1 is SGHNT and CDR2 is YENEEA. The CDR3 length is 10 residues. This CDR3 is CASSWGEQYF. The DNA for the CDR3 is TGTGCCAGCAGCTGGGGCGAGCAGTACTTC.

The rearrangement joins TRBV6-4 to TRBJ1-2; 7 bases align to TRBD1. This CDR3 spans 15 amino acids. V lost 6 bases to trimming and J lost 4 bases; unmatched junction nucleotides: 11. Per the germline V gene, CDR1 is MRHNA and CDR2 is SNTAGT. The CDR3 region is CASSATRDSTYGYTF. CDR3 sequence (DNA): TGTGCCAGCAGCGCAACCCGGGACAGCACCTATGGCTACACCTTC.

The CDR3 protein is CASSQATGVYGYTF. CDR3 bases: TGTGCCAGCAGCCAAGCGACGGGGGTCTATGGCTACACCTTC. This chain joins TRBV14 and TRBJ1-2, with a weak D call TRBD1 (5 bases). V gave up 1 base and J gave up 4 bases, with 10 bases separating them. The CDR3 length is 14 residues. CDR1 SGHDN and CDR2 FVKESK come from the germline V gene.

Only a few counts were recorded for this clone. J is TRBJ1-1 and V is TRBV7-9; D is unclear. V shed 0 bases and J shed 7 bases, with 15 bases lying between them. CDR3 length: 15 residues. Germline V gene data show CDR1 as SEHNR and CDR2 as FQNEAQ (reference sequence). CDR3 DNA: TGTGCCAGCAGCTTAGCGACGTCGATCAGGCTTGAAGCTTTCTTT. Amino acids: CASSLATSIRLEAFF.